The 18 T cell receptor beta chains listed next were all sequenced from one sample in a study of preoperative IRX-2 immunotherapy in early breast cancer. The sample's treatment: preoperative locoregional IRX-2 cytokine immunotherapy. Clones were read by immunoSEQ multiplex PCR, and TCRdb kept only the in-frame ones, dropping some. Of 7,000 to 9,500 clones listed, 75% to 85% were seen once; the top ten hold 16%. Sequenced material: tumor tissue, taken after IRX-2 immunotherapy. All receptors derive from a human donor with breast cancer.

The rearrangement joins TRBV6-8 to TRBJ2-1; tentative D call: TRBD2 (6 bases). V gave up 5 bases and J gave up 4 bases, with 18 bases separating them. Germline V gene sequence: CDR1 MNHGY, CDR2 SAAAGT. The CDR3 runs to 16 residues. Here the CDR3 reads CASSPPWEAGYNEQFF. Written as DNA, the CDR3 is TGTGCCAGCAGTCCGCCATGGGAGGCGGGGTACAATGAGCAGTTCTTC.

This clone was seen only once. The junction and the germline gene differ at one end; a read error may be behind it. V and J are TRBV6-8 and TRBJ1-2; TRBD1 matches 8 bases. The V gene's germline CDR1 is MNHGY and CDR2 SAAAGT. CDR3 length: 13 residues. DNA for the CDR3: TGTGCCAGCAGTGACTCGACAGGGGTAGGCTACACCTTC. Protein: CASSDSTGVGYTF.

J is TRBJ1-1 and V is TRBV6-8; 9 bases agree with TRBD1. V was clipped by 6 bases and J by 7 bases; unmatched bases: 15. The CDR3 has 16 amino acids. Per germline, CDR1 MNHGY and CDR2 SAAAGT. CDR3 in DNA: TGTGCCAGCAGCCCTACCTCCGGACAGGGGCGAAATGAAGCTTTCTTT. This codes for CASSPTSGQGRNEAFF.

The chain combines TRBV7-7 with TRBJ1-5, with 9 bases matching TRBD1. Trimming at V came to 3 bases and at J to 9 bases, leaving 6 bases not matched to a gene. Germline assignment: CDR1 SSHAT and CDR2 FNYEAQ (reference sequence). This CDR3 is 14 amino acids long. The CDR3: CASSFRDREGPQHF. In DNA form, the CDR3 reads TGTGCCAGCAGCTTCCGGGACAGGGAAGGGCCCCAGCATTTT.

The chain carries TRBV7-5 and TRBJ2-7. TRBV7-5 counts as a pseudogene. This CDR3 contains 14 residues. The CDR3 is CASSLGSGPGEQYF. As DNA, the CDR3 is TGTGCCAGCAGCTTAGGTTCCGGGCCCGGCGAGCAGTACTTC.

This chain joins TRBV5-1 and TRBJ2-2; weak D call: TRBD2 (6 bases). V was trimmed by 6 bases and J by 1 base, leaving 13 bases between them. Germline CDR1 is SGHRS and CDR2 is YFSETQ. The CDR3 spans 15 residues. CDR3 sequence reads: CASTQGGLNTGELFF. CDR3 DNA sequence: TGCGCCAGCACCCAGGGAGGACTGAACACCGGGGAGCTGTTTTTT.

This clone is classed as medium-sized (0.01 to 0.1%). The chain couples TRBV11-3 to TRBJ2-3; TRBD2 might be the D (7 bases). Trimming shortened V by 5 bases and J by 6 bases, and 18 bases separated the two germline ends. The V gene's germline CDR1 is SGHNT and CDR2 YENEEA. This CDR3 is built from 15 residues. CDR3 amino acids: CASSKRGAGIDTQYF. CDR3 nucleotides: TGTGCCAGCAGCAAACGGGGGGCCGGCATTGATACGCAGTATTTT.

V gene TRBV5-1 combines with J gene TRBJ2-7; a weak D match, TRBD1 (6 bases). The CDR3 consists of 15 residues. CDR1 and CDR2 (germline): SGHRS, YFSETQ. V was clipped by 0 bases and J by 2 bases, with 12 bases between them. In DNA form, the CDR3 reads TGCGCCAGCAGCTTGGACGTGACAGGACCCTACGAGCAGTACTTC. This translates into CASSLDVTGPYEQYF.

The chain recombines TRBV25-1 with TRBJ2-5, with D hard to call. The CDR3 is 16 amino acids. Trimming took off 3 bases at V and 5 bases at J, with 19 bases between the two ends. The germline V gene has CDR1 MGHDK and CDR2 SYGVNS. The CDR3 spells CASSDHRRTSLETQYF. The CDR3 bases are TGTGCCAGCAGTGACCATAGACGGACGTCCCTGGAGACCCAGTACTTC. Variable domain in full (rest from reference TRBV25-1 and TRBJ2-5): EADIYQTPRYLVIGTGKKITLECSQTMGHDKMYWYQQDPGMELHLIHYSYGVNSTEKGDLSSESTVSRIRTEHFPLTLESARPSHTSQYLCASSDHRRTSLETQYFGPGTRLLVL.

The chain links TRBV28 to TRBJ2-1; 7 bases match TRBD1. The CDR3 runs to 17 residues. Germline CDR1 is MDHEN and CDR2 is SYDVKM. The V gene end was trimmed by 2 bases and the J gene end by 0 bases; junction bases not matched to a gene: 7. CDR3 region: CASSLPNSGGSYNEQFF. DNA for the CDR3: TGTGCCAGCAGTTTACCTAATTCAGGGGGCTCCTACAATGAGCAGTTCTTC.

This rearrangement joins TRBV28 to TRBJ1-5; 10 nucleotides line up with TRBD1. The CDR3 is 17 amino acids. CDR1 and CDR2 (germline): MDHEN, SYDVKM. V lost 5 bases, J lost 4 bases, and 11 bases stayed unmatched. As DNA, the CDR3 is TGTGCCAGCAGTCCCCCGGGACAGGGGCTTTCGAATCAGCCCCAGCATTTT. Its translation: CASSPPGQGLSNQPQHF.

This chain connects TRBV30 to TRBJ2-5, with D possibly TRBD2 on 5 matching bases. V shed 4 bases and J shed 5 bases, with 17 bases lying between them. This CDR3 has 14 residues. Looked up from germline, CDR1 is GTSNPN and CDR2 is SVGIG (reference sequence). CDR3 protein: CAWNRETGGETQYF. The CDR3 nucleotides read TGTGCCTGGAATAGGGAGACGGGCGGGGAGACCCAGTACTTC. The entire variable domain, with the rest obtained from reference TRBV30 and TRBJ2-5, is as follows: SQTIHQWPATLVQPVGSPLSLECTVEGTSNPNLYWYRQAAGRGLQLLFYSVGIGQISSEVPQNLSASRPQDRQFILSSKKLLLSDSGFYLCAWNRETGGETQYFGPGTRLLVL.

This clone appeared a single time. V and J are TRBV5-1 and TRBJ2-3, with 13 bases aligning to TRBD2. CDR3 length: 16 amino acids. Germline-derived CDR1 and CDR2 are SGHRS and YFSETQ. V trimming: 4 bases; J trimming: 3 bases; junction bases outside the gene matches: 5. CDR3 in DNA: TGCGCCAGCAGCCTACTAGCGGGGGGGCAGACAGATACGCAGTATTTT. This encodes CASSLLAGGQTDTQYF. Full variable domain (remainder filled in from reference TRBV5-1 and TRBJ2-3): KAGVTQTPRYLIKTRGQQVTLSCSPISGHRSVSWYQQTPGQGLQFLFEYFSETQRNKGNFPGRFSGRQFSNSRSEMNVSTLELGDSALYLCASSLLAGGQTDTQYFGPGTRLTVL.

J is TRBJ2-2 and V is TRBV6-8, with a tentative D call TRBD2 (7 bases). The CDR3 consists of 19 residues. Deletions cut 6 bases from V and 2 bases from J, with 25 bases between. Germline V gives CDR1 MNHGY, CDR2 SAAAGT. In DNA form, the CDR3 reads TGTGCCAGCAGCCCCCCGGGGGCGGGGGACCCTAAAAACACCGGGGAGCTGTTTTTT. It translates to CASSPPGAGDPKNTGELFF.

The chain recombines TRBV25-1 with TRBJ2-6, with no clear D. The CDR3 totals 17 residues. The ends were cut back, 5 bases at V and 0 bases at J, with 14 bases in the middle. CDR1 is MGHDK, CDR2 SYGVNS, per germline. The CDR3 DNA follows: TGTGCCAGCAGTTTATTAATGCAGACCTCTGGGGCCAACGTCCTGACTTTC. Translation: CASSLLMQTSGANVLTF.

The chain combines TRBV28 with TRBJ1-2, with D unclear. This CDR3 contains 14 residues. V lost 4 bases to trimming and J lost 4 bases, with 13 bases between them. Germline CDR1 and CDR2: MDHEN and SYDVKM. The CDR3 is CASSYPPGGYGYTF. The CDR3 bases are TGTGCCAGCAGTTACCCTCCGGGCGGCTATGGCTACACCTTC.

This clone was observed once. The rearrangement joins TRBV25-1 to TRBJ1-6; no clear D. This CDR3 is built from 15 residues. V shed 3 bases and J shed 6 bases, with 12 bases lying between them. The germline gives CDR1 MGHDK, CDR2 SYGVNS. The CDR3 DNA sequence: TGTGCCAGCAGTGACCCCAGTGGCGCTAATTCACCCCTCCACTTT. It specifies CASSDPSGANSPLHF.

CDR3 DNA: TGTGCCAGTAGTCACGGGGGGCATACTAGTGGCTACACCTTC. As protein: CASSHGGHTSGYTF. J is TRBJ1-2 and V is TRBV19; weak D call: TRBD1 (6 bases). The CDR3 is 14 residues long. V was clipped by 5 bases and J by 7 bases, with 17 bases between them. Germline V lookup: CDR1 LNHDA, CDR2 SQIVND (reference sequence).